This TCR beta chain derives from a study of OX40 agonist ivuxolimab in advanced cancers. Background for the entire study: Ivuxolimab was an agonistic, fully human IgG2 monoclonal antibody directed against OX40 (CD134), a costimulatory receptor. Partial responses occurred in three dose-escalation patients: two with cutaneous melanoma and one with hepatocellular carcinoma. The paper covers the monotherapy dose-escalation part of the phase I ivuxolimab trial, which included N = 52 patients. Of the 50 to 55 patients in dose escalation, 19 had hepatocellular carcinoma, about 15 had melanoma, 9 had renal cell carcinoma and 9 had head and neck cancer. The dose-escalation cohort was 82.7% male with a mean age of about 60 years, ranging from 23 to 79. Prior anti-PD-1, anti-PD-L1 or anti-CTLA-4 therapy was permitted, and approximately 39% of dose-escalation patients had received checkpoint inhibitors. Peripheral TCRbeta sequencing aimed to test whether ivuxolimab altered TCR sequence diversity and caused clonal T-cell expansion. Intravenous ivuxolimab was administered to patients every 2 weeks at six dose levels: 0.01, 0.1, 0.3, 1.5, 3 and 10 mg/kg.

Results the study describes overall, beyond this receptor: At doses of 0.1 to 3.0 mg/kg, clonal expansion of both CD4+ and CD8+ blood T cells was observed from baseline to week 6. Low levels of normalized T-cell clonal expansion were also seen in some patients who did not respond. Antigen specificity was not determined for the clonally expanded peripheral T cells. In the 0.1-3.0 mg/kg groups, partial responders had among the lowest normalized peripheral clonal expansion, particularly in CD8+ T cells. After ivuxolimab, more expanded clones were found on average in CD8+ T cells than in CD4+ T cells.

The trial excluded patients who had a history of autoimmune disease or were on systemic immunosuppression. In every dose cohort, peripheral blood was drawn for TCR sequencing at baseline, cycle 4 day 1, and cycle 7 day 1. Samples were obtained from an open-label, multicenter, first-in-human phase I dose-escalation trial of ivuxolimab. Adults with locally advanced or metastatic melanoma, renal cell, hepatocellular, or head and neck squamous cell carcinoma were enrolled in the trial. CD4+ and CD8+ T cells were sorted separately from peripheral blood before TCR sequencing. Genomic DNA was isolated from the sorted cells so that the TCRbeta CDR3 region could be sequenced. The immunoSEQ Assay was used for sequencing of TCRbeta CDR3 regions. Held by TCRdb, this immuneACCESS table contains in-frame sequences only and omits some clones. Under half of the omission traces to an unresolved V gene where checked; the cause of the rest is unknown. Counted in this sample were about 34,000 clones; roughly 85% of them appeared once. The ten most abundant clones make up approximately 2.4% of the sample.

Details on this clone: Its antigen is currently not known. One base away there is no much larger clone; base qualities are not given.

V was cut back by 1 base and J by 2 bases, leaving a gap of 9 bases between them. Inclusive of the bounding cysteine and phenylalanine, the CDR3 is 13 residues long. Of the read, only the CDR3 DNA is kept; its 39 bases are in frame from base 1. CDR1 and CDR2 are read off the germline V gene as SQVTM and ANQGSEA. The sequencing used CD4+ or CD8+ T cells sorted from blood, collected in a trial of the OX40 agonist ivuxolimab. This sequence originates from an adult with an advanced solid tumor such as melanoma, head and neck, liver or kidney cancer. The chain uses TRBV29-1 and TRBJ2-7, with the identity of the D gene unclear. The nucleotide sequence reads as follows: TGCAGCGTTGAAGCGGTTGATACCTACGAGCAGTACTTC. Its translation is CSVEAVDTYEQYF.